Following are 24 T cell receptor beta chains from one sample sequenced in a study of T cells after yellow fever vaccination. TCRdb fed the 5' RACE reads into MiXCR, producing one record per CDR3 protein. The sample holds about 400,000 distinct CDR3 sequences, around 6.5% seen once. This specimen consisted of PBMCs, obtained 5 days after the yellow fever booster vaccination. These TCRs come from a man aged 25 to 40 who received the YFV17D yellow fever vaccine.

At least ten counts were recorded for this clonotype. The chain has TRBV29-1 and TRBJ2-5, with D possibly being TRBD2 (6 bases). Germline values: CDR1 SQVTM, CDR2 ANQGSEA. V dropped 7 bases and J dropped 2 bases, with 14 bases sitting between them. This CDR3 comprises 13 residues. CDR3 nucleotide sequence: TGCAGCGAATCTAGCGAGGCGCAAGAGACCCAGTACTTC. Encoded protein: CSESSEAQETQYF. The complete variable domain, with remaining parts taken from reference TRBV29-1 and TRBJ2-5, reads SAVISQKPSRDICQRGTSLTIQCQVDSQVTMMFWYRQQPGQSLTLIATANQGSEATYESGFVIDKFPISRPNLTFSTLTVSNMSPEDSSIYLCSESSEAQETQYFGPGTRLLVL.

This clonotype has a count of ten or more. The chain has TRBV25-1 and TRBJ2-2; a possible D gene is TRBD2 (5 bases). Germline CDR1 MGHDK, CDR2 SYGVNS. The CDR3 extends over 15 amino acids. V was trimmed by 5 bases and J by 1 base, leaving 11 bases between them. The CDR3 region has the DNA TGTGCCAGCAGTCGGGGATACGGGAACACCGGGGAGCTGTTTTTT. Its translation: CASSRGYGNTGELFF.

In this sample, this clonotype turned up a few times. V is TRBV7-2 and J is TRBJ2-3; D is undetermined. The V end lost 2 bases, the J end lost 5 bases, and 29 bases lay between the germline ends. Germline assignment: CDR1 SGHTA and CDR2 FQGNSA. The CDR3 consists of 20 residues. The DNA for the CDR3 is TGTGCCAGCAGCTTATCTACAGAGTTATTGAGCGTGCCGTCTTTAGATACGCAGTATTTT. It encodes CASSLSTELLSVPSLDTQYF.

This clonotype has a count of ten or more. The chain carries TRBV20-1 and TRBJ2-1, with 8 bases fitting TRBD2. Germline lookup yields CDR1 DFQATT and CDR2 SNEGSKA (reference sequence). This CDR3 has 12 residues. Trimming at V came to 4 bases and at J to 8 bases, leaving 4 bases not matched to a gene. The CDR3 here is CSANREGDEQFF. In nucleotides, the CDR3 is TGCAGTGCTAATCGGGAGGGAGATGAGCAGTTCTTC.

This clonotype was detected ten times or more. This chain connects TRBV5-1 to TRBJ1-1; 7 bases fit TRBD1. The junction had 8 bases not matched to a gene; V was cut back by 2 bases and J by 4 bases. The germline gives CDR1 SGHRS, CDR2 YFSETQ. The CDR3 length is 15 residues. CDR3 DNA sequence: TGCGCCAGCAGCTTAGACCAGGGGGGAATCACTGAAGCTTTCTTT. It encodes CASSLDQGGITEAFF.

This clonotype has at least ten counts. This rearrangement joins TRBV2 to TRBJ1-1; possible D gene TRBD1, 6 bases. This CDR3 contains 14 residues. Between the trimmed V and J ends, which lost 3 bases and 0 bases, there was a span of 8 bases. From germline, CDR1 is SNHLY and CDR2 FYNNEI. The CDR3 reads CASSEGALNTEAFF. The CDR3 DNA follows: TGTGCCAGCAGTGAGGGGGCTCTGAACACTGAAGCTTTCTTT.

This clonotype was observed many times. The rearrangement uses TRBV4-3 and TRBJ2-2; D is unresolved. The CDR3 contains 12 residues. Per germline, CDR1 LGHNA and CDR2 YSLEER. Trimming cost V 3 bases and J 4 bases, with 3 bases left between them. The CDR3 nucleotides are TGCGCCAGCAGCCAGATCACCGGGGAGCTGTTTTTT. This sequence encodes CASSQITGELFF.

V is TRBV3-1 and J is TRBJ2-2; the match to TRBD2 covers 10 bases. Germline V gene lookup returns CDR1 LGHDT and CDR2 YNNKEL (reference sequence). The CDR3 is 17 residues long. With 2 bases clipped from V and 4 bases from J, the junction kept 7 bases outside the gene matches. The CDR3 coding sequence is TGTGCCAGCAGCCAAAACAGCGGGAGGGCGGGCACCGGGGAGCTGTTTTTT. This gives the protein CASSQNSGRAGTGELFF.

This clonotype was picked up many times. The V gene is TRBV4-2, the J gene TRBJ2-7; 9 bases map to TRBD2. CDR3 length: 16 residues. V lost 1 base to trimming and J lost 4 bases; unmatched junction nucleotides: 8. Germline-derived CDR1 and CDR2 are LGHNA and YNFKEQ. In nucleotides, the CDR3 is TGTGCCAGCAGCCAAGGGGGGGGACTAGCTTCGTACGAGCAGTACTTC. Translation: CASSQGGGLASYEQYF.

This clonotype was found many times. This rearrangement joins TRBV20-1 to TRBJ2-1; 8 bases align to TRBD2. The CDR3 is 15 amino acids. Germline loops: CDR1 DFQATT, CDR2 SNEGSKA (reference sequence). V was clipped by 4 bases and J by 0 bases; unmatched bases: 5. The CDR3 is CSAISGGSSYNEQFF. The CDR3 coding sequence is TGCAGTGCTATCAGCGGGGGTAGCTCCTACAATGAGCAGTTCTTC.

This clonotype has just a few counts. The chain recombines TRBV20-1 with TRBJ2-7; 8 bases fit TRBD2. V shed 3 bases, J shed 3 bases, and the junction held 13 bases outside the gene matches. Germline loops: CDR1 DFQATT, CDR2 SNEGSKA (reference sequence). The CDR3 loop spans 16 amino acids. CDR3 sequence reads: CSARGPLGRGGYEQYF. CDR3 sequence (DNA): TGCAGTGCTAGGGGGCCTCTCGGGAGGGGGGGCTACGAGCAGTACTTC.

The V gene is TRBV4-3, the J gene TRBJ2-2; 9 nucleotides line up with TRBD2. Trimming cost V 0 bases and J 5 bases; bases outside gene matches: 4. The CDR3 contains 16 residues. Germline values: CDR1 LGHNA, CDR2 YSLEER. The CDR3 DNA follows: TGCGCCAGCAGCCAAGATGGCGGGAGGGGTACCGGGGAGCTGTTTTTT. It encodes CASSQDGGRGTGELFF.

The chain combines TRBV20-1 with TRBJ2-5, with D hard to call. Trimming cost V 3 bases and J 2 bases, with 16 bases left between them. Germline-derived CDR1 and CDR2 are DFQATT and SNEGSKA (reference sequence). This CDR3 region has 15 residues. The CDR3 bases are TGCAGTGCTAGTACGGGTCGGAATCCGCAAGAGACCCAGTACTTC. This gives the protein CSASTGRNPQETQYF.

The V and J genes are TRBV5-1 and TRBJ2-1, with D perhaps assigned TRBD1 or TRBD2 (6 bases each). Germline V gene sequence: CDR1 SGHRS, CDR2 YFSETQ. The CDR3 has 16 amino acids. V was clipped by 7 bases and J by 7 bases, with 24 bases between them. The CDR3 spells CASLWPERVGGNEQFF. The DNA for the CDR3 is TGCGCCAGCCTGTGGCCTGAAAGGGTAGGGGGGAATGAGCAGTTCTTC.

This clonotype was observed many times. The V gene is TRBV11-2, the J gene TRBJ1-6; a possible D gene is TRBD1 (5 bases). The V gene's germline CDR1 is SGHAT and CDR2 FQNNGV. The CDR3 has 15 residues. V was shortened by 5 bases and J by 4 bases, with 12 bases between the two germline ends. Here the CDR3 reads CASSPQTAYNSPLHF. The DNA of the CDR3 is TGTGCCAGCAGCCCACAGACAGCTTATAATTCACCCCTCCACTTT.

This clonotype appeared many times. This sequence joins TRBV28 and TRBJ2-1; D is possibly TRBD2 (6 bases). The CDR3 totals 14 residues. The V end was cut by 2 bases, the J end by 3 bases, with 8 bases between. Per the germline V gene, CDR1 is MDHEN and CDR2 is SYDVKM. The CDR3 protein is CASSLRTNYNEQFF. In DNA form, the CDR3 reads TGTGCCAGCAGTTTAAGGACTAACTACAATGAGCAGTTCTTC.

The V and J genes are TRBV5-1 and TRBJ2-1; the D is unclear. This CDR3 comprises 11 residues. Trimming took 4 bases from V and 7 from J, leaving 6 bases between them. Germline V gene lookup returns CDR1 SGHRS and CDR2 YFSETQ. The CDR3 spells CASSAINEQFF. Written as DNA, the CDR3 is TGCGCCAGCAGCGCCATAAATGAGCAGTTCTTC.

This clonotype was counted at least ten times. V and J are TRBV12-3 or TRBV12-4 and TRBJ2-1; TRBD2 agrees at 8 bases. There are 14 residues in the CDR3. V shed 5 bases, J shed 2 bases, and the junction held 2 bases outside the gene matches. The CDR3 sequence: CASSHSGTYNEQFF. DNA of the CDR3: TGTGCCAGCAGTCATAGCGGGACCTACAATGAGCAGTTCTTC.

This chain links TRBV6-5 with TRBJ2-7, with 7 bases aligning to TRBD2. CDR1 and CDR2 (germline): MNHEY, SVGAGI. The J segment lost 6 bases and the V segment lost 4 bases, leaving 15 bases of the junction unmatched. This CDR3 is 16 amino acids long. CDR3: CASSSQVGGPFCEQYF. Here the CDR3 DNA reads TGTGCCAGCAGTTCTCAGGTGGGAGGGCCTTTTTGCGAGCAGTACTTC.

There are many counts of this clonotype. This chain uses TRBV12-3 or TRBV12-4 with TRBJ1-6; D is unresolved. Trimming took 8 bases from V and 0 from J, leaving 14 bases between them. The CDR3 has 16 amino acids. CDR3 nucleotide sequence: TGTGCCAGCCATCAAGAGAGCTTCTCCTATAATTCACCCCTCCACTTT. Amino acids: CASHQESFSYNSPLHF.

This clonotype was detected a few times. CDR3 loop: CASGLVPASSGGQGEQFF. DNA for the CDR3: TGTGCTAGTGGTTTGGTACCGGCATCTAGCGGGGGACAAGGGGAGCAGTTCTTC. V is TRBV12-5 and J is TRBJ2-1; 10 bases align to TRBD2. Per germline, CDR1 LGHNT and CDR2 FRNRAP. The junction had 15 bases not matched to a gene; V was cut back by 0 bases and J by 10 bases. This CDR3 has 18 amino acids.

J is TRBJ2-5 and V is TRBV7-9, with D tentatively TRBD1 or TRBD2 (6 bases each). The CDR3 is 15 amino acids. CDR1 and CDR2 from the germline V gene are SEHNR and FQNEAQ (reference sequence). Between the trimmed V and J ends, which lost 5 bases and 2 bases, there was a span of 15 bases. CDR3 in amino acids: CASSIPQGGQETQYF. As DNA, the CDR3 is TGTGCCAGCAGCATACCACAGGGAGGTCAAGAGACCCAGTACTTC.

This clonotype has at least ten counts. This sequence joins TRBV11-2 and TRBJ2-1; TRBD1 or TRBD2 may be the D gene (6 bases each). The CDR3 consists of 16 residues. From germline, CDR1 is SGHAT and CDR2 FQNNGV. V was trimmed by 2 bases and J by 5 bases, leaving 16 bases between them. This CDR3 reads CASSLSAGQGHNEQFF. The CDR3 DNA sequence: TGTGCCAGCAGCTTATCGGCGGGACAAGGTCACAATGAGCAGTTCTTC.

This clonotype appeared many times. The chain combines TRBV20-1 with TRBJ2-1; D might be TRBD2 (6 bases). Germline V CDR1 and CDR2: DFQATT, SNEGSKA (reference sequence). This CDR3 has 12 amino acids. Trimming stripped 6 bases from V and 4 bases from J, with 10 bases between. The CDR3: CSARGTYNEQFF. The CDR3, as DNA: TGCAGTGCCCGTGGGACTTACAATGAGCAGTTCTTC.